This TCR beta chain was captured by sequencing in a study of T cells in Graves' hyperthyroidism and ophthalmopathy. Findings and caveats of the study: Before onset, ophthalmopathy was predicted by the model a median around 6 months earlier.

Amplified regions were TCR beta CDR3 sequences from RNA transcripts. TCR CDR3 regions were first amplified by RT-PCR with HTBI primers. TCRdb reprocessed the multiplex PCR reads via MiXCR and lists one record per CDR3 protein. The table lists approximately 690,000 distinct CDR3 sequences, about 20% of them singletons. Uncontrolled infection, other autoimmune disease, pregnancy or lactation disqualified patients from enrolment. The CDR3 loop spans 15 amino acids. Trimming cost V 5 bases and J 3 bases; bases outside gene matches: 9. Germline V gene data show CDR1 as SQVTM and CDR2 as ANQGSEA. A word on this clonotype: The antigen remains undetermined.

This clonotype originated in a man younger than 40 with Graves' ophthalmopathy. The chain links TRBV29-1 to TRBJ2-2; 7 positions match TRBD1. The sequenced sample was blood. CDR3 sequence (DNA): TGCAGCGTTCAAAAACCGGGACAGCACACCGGGGAGCTGTTTTTT. Its translation: CSVQKPGQHTGELFF.